This entry lists 23 T cell receptor beta chains sequenced from one sample in a study of technical replicates of blood from several donors. Some clones are missing from TCRdb's copy, which holds only in-frame ones; the method was immunoSEQ multiplex PCR. The sample has some 12,000 clones; about 90% are singletons. Sequencing input: PBMCs. The receptor set was obtained from a human donor in good health.

The gene calls are TRBV7-2 and TRBJ2-3; TRBD2 matches at 9 bases. This CDR3 is 15 amino acids long. Germline values: CDR1 SGHTA, CDR2 FQGNSA. After removal of 3 bases from V and 5 bases from J, the junction contained 6 bases not matched to a gene. CDR3 residues: CASSFQGLAVDTQYF. In DNA, the CDR3 is TGTGCCAGCAGCTTCCAGGGACTAGCTGTAGATACGCAGTATTTT.

The chain employs TRBV28 and TRBJ1-5, with 8 nucleotides matching TRBD1. With 7 bases clipped from V and 2 bases from J, the junction kept 7 bases outside the gene matches. The CDR3 runs to 15 residues. Germline values: CDR1 MDHEN, CDR2 SYDVKM. This chain's CDR3 is CASTHSGGGNQPQHF. The CDR3 coding sequence is TGTGCCAGCACCCATTCAGGGGGCGGCAATCAGCCCCAGCATTTT.

The chain links TRBV6-1 to TRBJ2-7, with 9 positions matching TRBD1. Germline V gene sequence: CDR1 MNHNS, CDR2 SASEGT. V lost 3 bases to trimming and J lost 6 bases; unmatched junction nucleotides: 3. This CDR3 spans 13 amino acids. CDR3 coding DNA: TGTGCCAGCAGTGAGGGGGACAGGGCCGAGCAGTACTTC. Its translation: CASSEGDRAEQYF.

V and J are TRBV6-5 and TRBJ1-1; the D is unclear. Germline-derived CDR1 and CDR2 are MNHEY and SVGAGI. CDR3 length equals 14 residues. The V end was cut by 4 bases, the J end by 1 base, with 10 bases between. The CDR3 DNA reads as TGTGCCAGCAGTTGGAGTCGGAAGAACACTGAAGCTTTCTTT. It codes for CASSWSRKNTEAFF.

The chain couples TRBV6-4 to TRBJ2-7; no definite D call. There are 12 residues in the CDR3. The germline V gene encodes CDR1 MRHNA and CDR2 SNTAGT. The V gene lost 3 bases and the J gene lost 1 base, with 4 bases spanning the gap. CDR3 in DNA: TGTGCCAGCAGTGAAGAGTCCTACGAGCAGTACTTC. It encodes CASSEESYEQYF.

The CDR3 DNA reads as TGTGCCAGCAGTACGACAGCGAACATTTATGGCTACACCTTC. As protein: CASSTTANIYGYTF. J is TRBJ1-2 and V is TRBV27, with D possibly being TRBD1 (5 bases). The germline V gene has CDR1 MNHEY and CDR2 SMNVEV (reference sequence). CDR3 length: 14 residues. V was trimmed by 5 bases and J by 5 bases, leaving 15 bases between them.

The genes are TRBV4-1 and TRBJ2-3; 10 nucleotides match TRBD2. Trimming at V came to 1 base and at J to 4 bases, leaving 8 bases not matched to a gene. This CDR3 spans 17 amino acids. Germline CDR1 reads MGHRA; CDR2 reads YSYEKL. The CDR3: CASSQGRASGSPDTQYF. The CDR3 nucleotides are TGCGCCAGCAGCCAAGGGAGGGCTAGCGGGAGTCCAGATACGCAGTATTTT.

This chain joins TRBV5-1 and TRBJ2-7, with D possibly matching TRBD2 (6 bases). There are 16 residues in the CDR3. Between the trimmed V and J ends, which lost 4 bases and 0 bases, there was a span of 17 bases. CDR1 is SGHRS, CDR2 YFSETQ, per germline. The CDR3 loop is CASSPMGGVSSYEQYF. The CDR3 DNA sequence: TGCGCCAGCAGCCCTATGGGCGGGGTCAGCTCCTACGAGCAGTACTTC.

The chain links TRBV6-4 to TRBJ2-1, with 10 bases that match TRBD2. Germline V CDR1 and CDR2: MRHNA, SNTAGT. V shed 3 bases and J 6 bases; nucleotides not matched to a gene: 5. The CDR3 has 15 residues. In nucleotides, the CDR3 is TGTGCCAGCAGTGAGCTAGCGGGAGAGCGCAATGAGCAGTTCTTC. Its translation: CASSELAGERNEQFF.

The V gene is TRBV7-7, the J gene TRBJ2-5; D might be TRBD2 (5 bases). The CDR3 has 13 amino acids. Trimming left V 5 bases short and J 5 bases short, with 12 bases between. Germline loops: CDR1 SSHAT, CDR2 FNYEAQ (reference sequence). CDR3 nucleotide sequence: TGTGCCAGCAGCCCTTTGGAGCGGGAGACCCAGTACTTC. It specifies CASSPLERETQYF. Variable domain in full (rest from reference TRBV7-7 and TRBJ2-5): GAGVSQSPRYKVTKRGQDVTLRCDPISSHATLYWYQQALGQGPEFLTYFNYEAQPDKSGLPSDRFSAERPEGSISTLTIQRTEQRDSAMYRCASSPLERETQYFGPGTRLLVL.

CDR3 coding DNA: TGTGCCAGCGGTGAGACTTTGCCCTACAATGAGCAGTTCTTC. Its translation: CASGETLPYNEQFF. The chain couples TRBV28 to TRBJ2-1; unclear D gene. From germline, CDR1 is MDHEN and CDR2 SYDVKM. CDR3 length: 14 residues. V was trimmed by 8 bases and J by 2 bases, leaving 13 bases between them.

V and J are TRBV28 and TRBJ2-3; TRBD1 might be the D (5 bases). Germline CDR1 MDHEN, CDR2 SYDVKM. V was cut by 0 bases and J by 4 bases, with 14 bases left in between. CDR3 length: 16 amino acids. CDR3 nucleotide sequence: TGTGCCAGCAGTTTATGGCCCCAGGGTCTCTCAGATACGCAGTATTTT. Encoded protein: CASSLWPQGLSDTQYF.

This clone has just one count. CDR3 region: CAISKTGNTEAFF. In nucleotides, the CDR3 is TGTGCCATCAGTAAAACAGGGAACACTGAAGCTTTCTTT. This chain joins TRBV10-3 and TRBJ1-1, with D perhaps matching TRBD1 (5 bases). V lost 5 bases to trimming and J lost 1 base, with 8 bases between them. The germline gives CDR1 ENHRY, CDR2 SYGVKD. The CDR3 extends over 13 amino acids.

This clone has just a few counts. The chain is built from TRBV4-2 and TRBJ2-2, with a weak D call TRBD1 (5 bases). The CDR3 has 17 residues. The V gene's germline CDR1 is LGHNA and CDR2 YNFKEQ. Deletions cut 0 bases from V and 1 base from J, with 12 bases between. DNA for the CDR3: TGTGCCAGCAGCCAAGATGGGGCGCGGAGGAACACCGGGGAGCTGTTTTTT. This gives the protein CASSQDGARRNTGELFF.

CDR3 in amino acids: CATSRGSTLSSGNTIYF. Written as DNA, the CDR3 is TGTGCCACCAGCAGAGGATCCACCCTCAGCTCTGGAAACACCATATATTTT. This chain links TRBV15 with TRBJ1-3; no definite D call. The V and J ends lost 1 base and 0 bases respectively, with 13 bases between them. There are 17 residues in the CDR3. CDR1 is LNHNV and CDR2 is YYDKDF in the germline V gene (reference sequence).

The chain employs TRBV7-2 and TRBJ2-1, with 10 bases that match TRBD2. Per germline, CDR1 SGHTA and CDR2 FQGNSA. This CDR3 spans 16 amino acids. J was trimmed by 9 bases and V by 1 base; bases with no gene match: 9. CDR3 loop: CASSLVGTSAQGEQFF. In DNA form, the CDR3 reads TGTGCCAGCAGCTTAGTGGGGACTAGCGCCCAGGGTGAGCAGTTCTTC.

The gene calls are TRBV11-2 and TRBJ2-3, with 8 positions matching TRBD2. CDR1 is SGHAT and CDR2 is FQNNGV in the germline V gene. The CDR3 extends over 17 amino acids. After removal of 1 base from V and 3 bases from J, the junction contained 9 bases not matched to a gene. The CDR3 reads CASSLGASGSRTDTQYF. The CDR3 DNA reads TGTGCCAGCAGCTTAGGAGCCAGCGGGAGTAGGACAGATACGCAGTATTTT.

The CDR3 nucleotides read TGCGCCAGGACTTGCACCGGGGAGCTGTTTTTT. As protein: CARTCTGELFF. V gene TRBV23-1 combines with J gene TRBJ2-2, with D uncertain. TRBV23-1 qualifies as an ORF whose function is uncertain. The V end lost 9 bases, the J end lost 4 bases, and 6 bases lay between the germline ends. CDR3 length equals 11 residues.

V is TRBV7-6 and J is TRBJ2-7, with D unresolved. V lost 0 bases and J 9 bases, leaving 9 bases between the germline ends. The length of the CDR3 is 12 residues. Looked up from germline, CDR1 is SGHVS and CDR2 is FNYEAQ. The CDR3 bases are TGTGCCAGCAGCTTAGCCCTCGGGTGGCAGTACTTC. Protein: CASSLALGWQYF.

This clone has only one observation. The chain is built from TRBV15 and TRBJ1-5; D gene unclear. The CDR3 covers 15 residues. Germline CDR1 reads LNHNV; CDR2 reads YYDKDF (reference sequence). V lost 5 bases and J 4 bases, leaving 15 bases between the germline ends. CDR3 nucleotide sequence: TGTGCCACCAGCCAAGAGAGGGTTGGGAATCAGCCCCAGCATTTT. It is translated as CATSQERVGNQPQHF.

The chain links TRBV7-7 to TRBJ2-5, with 8 bases lining up with TRBD2. The V gene's germline CDR1 is SSHAT and CDR2 FNYEAQ (reference sequence). V was pared by 5 bases and J by 5 bases, with 10 bases of the junction left unmatched. This CDR3 has 15 amino acids. The CDR3 DNA sequence: TGTGCCAGCAGCGTGAGCGGGAGCTCGGGGGAGACCCAGTACTTC. Translated, it gives CASSVSGSSGETQYF.

The V call is TRBV19, the J call TRBJ2-1; 9 nucleotides agree with TRBD2. V dropped 5 bases and J dropped 5; count of bases not matched to a gene: 13. The CDR3 sequence is 17 residues long. Germline-derived CDR1 and CDR2 are LNHDA and SQIVND (reference sequence). DNA for the CDR3: TGTGCCAGTAGTGCGATAGAGGCGGGAGGGCGGGACAATGAGCAGTTCTTC. The encoded protein is CASSAIEAGGRDNEQFF.

The V gene is TRBV14, the J gene TRBJ1-1, with 7 bases fitting TRBD1. With V trimmed by 4 bases and J by 1 base, 3 bases remained unmatched. The CDR3 length is 14 residues. Germline V lookup: CDR1 SGHDN, CDR2 FVKESK. CDR3 residues: CASSLWTGNTEAFF. Here the CDR3 DNA reads TGTGCCAGCAGCCTTTGGACAGGGAACACTGAAGCTTTCTTT.